This passage covers 5 T cell receptor beta chains from one sample sequenced in a study of T cell changes during pregnancy in multiple sclerosis. Profiling relied on immunoSEQ multiplex PCR, and the TCRdb table lists in-frame clones only, not all of them. This table has some 94,000 clones, under 95% appearing once. The sequencing used peripheral blood, collected in the first trimester of pregnancy. These receptors originate from a female donor in good health, enrolled as a control in a pregnancy study.

The CDR3 spells CASSLGGTSNQPQHF. As DNA, the CDR3 is TGTGCCAGCAGCTTAGGGGGGACAAGCAATCAGCCCCAGCATTTT. The rearrangement joins TRBV9 to TRBJ1-5; tentative D call: TRBD1 (6 bases). This CDR3 comprises 15 residues. Per the germline V gene, CDR1 is SGDLS and CDR2 is YYNGEE. V lost 4 bases, J lost 1 base, and 12 bases lay in between.

This chain links TRBV7-9 with TRBJ2-3; D is unresolved. The germline V gene encodes CDR1 SEHNR and CDR2 FQNEAQ (reference sequence). The CDR3 has 12 residues. V lost 10 bases to trimming and J lost 2 bases, with 10 bases between them. CDR3 sequence reads: CATGRHTDTQYF. In DNA, the CDR3 is TGTGCCACCGGCAGACACACAGATACGCAGTATTTT.

This clone was found a few times. The rearrangement joins TRBV2 to TRBJ1-5, with TRBD1 identical over 7 bases. The junction had 5 bases not matched to a gene; V was cut back by 6 bases and J by 0 bases. There are 15 residues in the CDR3. CDR1 is SNHLY and CDR2 is FYNNEI in the germline V gene. CDR3 coding DNA: TGTGCCAGCAGAGACAGGGAAGGTAGCAATCAGCCCCAGCATTTT. Its protein product is CASRDREGSNQPQHF.

The V gene is TRBV27, the J gene TRBJ1-5; D might be TRBD1 (6 bases). Germline CDR1 and CDR2: MNHEY and SMNVEV (reference sequence). This CDR3 is 14 amino acids long. V was cut by 4 bases and J by 6 bases, with 13 bases left in between. CDR3 region: CASSYDRFAQPQHF. The CDR3 DNA reads TGTGCCAGCAGTTACGACAGGTTCGCTCAGCCCCAGCATTTT.

This clone was detected once. This chain links TRBV5-6 with TRBJ2-6, with unresolved D. The CDR3 is 14 amino acids. Trimming took 2 bases from V and 2 from J, leaving 5 bases between them. Looked up from germline, CDR1 is SGHDT and CDR2 is YYEEEE. CDR3 sequence reads: CASSFSAGANVLTF. The CDR3 DNA sequence: TGTGCCAGCAGCTTTTCCGCTGGGGCCAACGTCCTGACTTTC.